The 3 T cell receptor beta chains below come from one sample, sequenced in a study of cytomegalovirus exposure and HLA in healthy donors. PCR was performed using 60 Vbeta and 13 Jbeta primers. Sequencing used immunoSEQ multiplex PCR; TCRdb keeps in-frame clones, though not all of them. The sample lists fewer than 130,000 clones, roughly 80% seen once, with about 6.6% in the top ten. Sequences were obtained from PBMCs. The receptors stem from a man aged 25-40 years in good health and CMV-seropositive.

The CDR3 loop is CASSPRQGTGVEKLFF. CDR3 DNA sequence: TGTGCCAGCAGCCCCCGACAGGGGACAGGGGTAGAAAAACTGTTTTTT. J is TRBJ1-4 and V is TRBV7-2; 10 bases map to TRBD1. This CDR3 is 16 amino acids long. Germline CDR1 SGHTA, CDR2 FQGNSA. V shed 5 bases and J 8 bases; nucleotides not matched to a gene: 11. The whole variable domain, filled in from reference TRBV7-2 and TRBJ1-4, reads GAGVSQSPSNKVTEKGKDVELRCDPISGHTALYWYRQSLGQGLEFLIYFQGNSAPDKSGLPSDRFSAERTGGSVSTLTIQRTQQEDSAVYLCASSPRQGTGVEKLFFGSGTQLSVL.

The chain joins TRBV7-9 to TRBJ1-6; perhaps TRBD1 as D (6 bases). Germline-derived CDR1 and CDR2 are SEHNR and FQNEAQ (reference sequence). This CDR3 has 18 residues. V gave up 1 base and J gave up 4 bases, with 17 bases separating them. The CDR3: CASSLDVEGVVYNSPLHF. CDR3 nucleotides: TGTGCCAGCAGCTTAGACGTTGAGGGGGTAGTTTATAATTCACCCCTCCACTTT.

J is TRBJ2-7 and V is TRBV6-1; 8 nucleotides match TRBD1. The CDR3 sequence is 15 residues long. The V and J ends lost 1 base and 1 base, in that order; junction bases with no gene match: 3. CDR1 is MNHNS, CDR2 SASEGT, per germline. CDR3 amino acids: CASSEVTGGSYEQYF. The CDR3 DNA reads as TGTGCCAGCAGTGAAGTTACAGGGGGTTCCTACGAGCAGTACTTC.